This entry describes one T cell receptor (beta chain). What it binds is not known. The entry originates in a study of human T cells and chemical hapten exposure. Original processing methods: The number of TCRs in each sample had a median of around 96,000 and spanned roughly 23,224 to 750,000. TCRdb redid the calling of the RACE reads with MiXCR, one entry per CDR3 protein. TCRdb's processing, not the authors' own work, is the source of the V and J calls. The table records about 41,000 distinct CDR3 sequences, 3.5% to 4.5% of them present only once. There are 13 residues in the CDR3. The germline V and J ends were trimmed by 4 bases and 6 bases, with 11 bases remaining between them. In germline, CDR1 is KGHDR, CDR2 SFDVKD. Time point given: healthy volunteer bleed at 2 weeks. From whole blood left unfractionated, total RNA was extracted. Study-wide results and limits: DPC sensitization left the count of TCRs above 1 in 1000 unchanged.

This rearrangement joins TRBV24-1 to TRBJ1-1; tentatively, D is TRBD1 (5 bases). The clonotype was recovered from a human donor in good health. Some clones in this sample may be carry-over from other donors' samples. Input material: whole blood. The CDR3 reads CATSDRGRAEAFF. The CDR3, as DNA: TGTGCCACCAGTGACCGGGGCAGGGCTGAAGCTTTCTTT.